The T cell receptor beta chain described here comes from a study of blood T cells in healthy people across ages. Combining a sample-barcoded 5' primer with a J-beta primer mix, a second PCR ran for roughly 6 to 11 cycles. TCRdb reprocessed the 5' RACE reads via MiXCR and lists one record per CDR3 protein. The table shows some 890,000 distinct CDR3 sequences, with 25% to 30% occurring only once. In each sample, at least 6 million PBMCs were isolated. Every sample gave at least 6 micrograms of total RNA when it was extracted. The sample holds many counts of this clonotype. Separately, the same data were catalogued under a study of T cells of mothers and their children.

This TCR was sampled from a woman in her thirties or forties in good health. Material: blood.

CDR3 loop: CASSLTGTGDYGYTF. CDR3 bases: TGTGCCAGCAGCTTAACTGGTACAGGGGACTATGGCTACACCTTC. The chain joins TRBV7-3 to TRBJ1-2, with TRBD1 matching over 7 bases. This CDR3 has 15 residues. The germline V gene has CDR1 SGHTA and CDR2 FQGTGA. Trimming removed 0 bases from V and 3 bases from J; junction bases left unmatched: 4.